Listed below are T cell receptor beta chains from one sample, sequenced in a study of blood T cell repertoires in COVID-19. Some clones are missing from TCRdb's copy, which holds only in-frame ones; the method was immunoSEQ multiplex PCR. The sample contains about 210,000 clones, roughly 87% of which appear only once. The sample was PBMCs or T cells enriched from blood (not recorded which). The receptors here all came from a man aged 18 to 29 with acute COVID-19. The CDR3 runs from the conserved cysteine through the conserved F or W. A D gene is named only where the DNA matches it firmly. Clone sizes are given selectively: once, few, many, or a class where the clone is expanded.

j_gene | d_gene | v_gene | len | abundance | CDR3aa | CDR3nt
TRBJ2-4 | - | TRBV9 | 14 | once | CASSPHTQADIQYF | TGTGCCAGCAGTCCTCATACCCAGGCAGACATTCAGTACTTC
TRBJ1-1 | - | TRBV19 | 14 | once | CASNPWGGSTEAFF | TGTGCCAGTAATCCTTGGGGGGGTAGCACTGAAGCTTTCTTT
TRBJ2-7 | TRBD2 | TRBV19 | 15 | - | CASSLGLADSYEQYF | TGTGCCAGTAGCCTGGGACTAGCGGACTCCTACGAGCAGTACTTC
TRBJ2-7 | - | TRBV4-1 | 14 | - | CASSQEWQSYEQYF | TGCGCCAGCAGCCAAGAGTGGCAGTCCTACGAGCAGTACTTC
TRBJ2-7 | TRBD2 | TRBV5-1 | 15 | - | CASSFAGGSSYEQYF | TGCGCCAGCAGCTTCGCGGGAGGCAGCTCCTACGAGCAGTACTTC
TRBJ1-4 | - | TRBV28 | 15 | few | CASSLPGLGNEKLFF | TGTGCCAGCAGTTTACCAGGGCTGGGGAATGAAAAACTGTTTTTT
TRBJ1-2 | - | TRBV7-2 | 13 | few | CASSLAAVEDYTF | TGTGCCAGCAGCTTAGCGGCCGTCGAGGACTACACCTTC
TRBJ2-7 | - | TRBV5-6 | 12 | - | CASSVRRYEQYF | TGTGCCAGCAGCGTTAGGAGGTACGAGCAGTACTTC
TRBJ2-3 | - | TRBV4-3 | 15 | - | CASSQDIRDTDTQYF | TGCGCCAGCAGCCAAGATATCAGGGACACAGATACGCAGTATTTT
TRBJ1-1 | TRBD1 | TRBV6-5 | 15 | - | CASSFTGGANTEAFF | TGTGCCAGCTCCTTCACAGGGGGCGCGAACACTGAAGCTTTCTTT
TRBJ2-2 | TRBD2 | TRBV5-1 | 15 | - | CASSLVAGVSGELFF | TGCGCCAGCAGCTTGGTGGCGGGAGTGTCTGGGGAGCTGTTTTTT
TRBJ1-5 | - | TRBV4-3 | 16 | - | CASSQHDRYSNQPQHF | TGCGCCAGCAGCCAACATGACAGATATAGCAATCAGCCCCAGCATTTT
TRBJ2-3 | - | TRBV28 | 18 | once | CASRQLVGTNLLTDTQYF | TGTGCCAGCAGACAACTCGTCGGGACAAACCTCCTCACAGATACGCAGTATTTT
TRBJ1-1 | - | TRBV5-1 | 20 | - | CASSFTTYRGTRIGSTEAFF | TGCGCCAGCAGCTTTACCACTTATCGGGGGACTCGAATCGGGAGCACTGAAGCTTTCTTT
TRBJ2-3 | TRBD2 | TRBV25-1 | 17 | - | CASSESHREEGTDTQYF | TGTGCCAGCAGTGAATCTCACCGGGAGGAGGGCACAGATACGCAGTATTTT
TRBJ2-5 | TRBD2 | TRBV7-8 | 14 | - | CASSSGTRRVTQYF | TGTGCCAGCAGCTCTGGGACTAGACGGGTGACCCAGTACTTC
TRBJ1-1 | - | TRBV19 | 15 | - | CASSIVRAEYTEAFF | TGTGCCAGTAGTATAGTCAGGGCCGAGTACACTGAAGCTTTCTTT
TRBJ2-7 | - | TRBV19 | 12 | - | CASSIRDYEQYF | TGTGCCAGTAGTATAAGAGACTACGAGCAGTACTTC
TRBJ2-1 | - | TRBV28 | 12 | - | CASIADTHEQFF | TGTGCCAGCATTGCCGACACCCATGAGCAGTTCTTC
TRBJ2-7 | - | TRBV3-1/TRBV3-2 | 14 | - | CASSSPGTRYEQYF | TGTGCCAGCAGCTCTCCCGGGACAAGATACGAGCAGTACTTC
TRBJ2-2 | - | TRBV2 | 15 | - | CASSGLREGTGELFF | TGTGCCAGCAGTGGGCTGCGGGAAGGCACCGGGGAGCTGTTTTTT
TRBJ2-1 | TRBD1 | TRBV5-1 | 17 | - | CASSPGTGSNRRDEQFF | TGCGCCAGCAGCCCCGGGACAGGATCAAACCGCAGGGATGAGCAGTTCTTC
TRBJ2-7 | - | TRBV18 | 13 | - | CASSLRETYEQYF | TGTGCCAGCTCACTCCGAGAGACCTACGAGCAGTACTTC
TRBJ2-2 | TRBD2 | TRBV5-1 | 15 | - | CASSRGLAGIGELFF | TGCGCCAGCAGCCGGGGACTAGCGGGAATCGGGGAGCTGTTTTTT
TRBJ2-1 | - | TRBV5-1 | 15 | - | CASSLDSRSYNEQFF | TGCGCCAGCAGCTTGGACAGCCGCTCCTACAATGAGCAGTTCTTC
TRBJ1-2 | - | TRBV28 | 13 | - | CASSPGLGVGYTF | TGTGCCAGCAGTCCGGGACTAGGTGTAGGCTACACCTTC
TRBJ1-5 | - | TRBV7-7 | 15 | once | CASSLTGRGNQPQHF | TGTGCTAGCAGCTTAACCGGGAGGGGCAATCAGCCCCAGCATTTT
TRBJ2-3 | TRBD1 | TRBV6-5 | 15 | - | CASSPDRGRTDTQYF | TGTGCCAGCAGTCCGGACAGGGGGCGCACAGATACGCAGTATTTT
TRBJ1-3 | - | TRBV6-1 | 15 | - | CASSDREDSGNTIYF | TGTGCCAGCAGTGACAGGGAGGACTCTGGAAACACCATATATTTT
TRBJ1-5 | - | TRBV7-8 | 15 | - | CASSPRRGINQPQHF | TGTGCCAGCAGCCCCCGAAGGGGAATAAATCAGCCCCAGCATTTT
TRBJ2-2 | TRBD1 | TRBV27 | 17 | few | CASSLLETGYSPGELFF | TGTGCCAGCAGTCTACTTGAGACAGGGTATAGTCCCGGGGAGCTGTTTTTT
TRBJ2-3 | TRBD2 | TRBV7-9 | 18 | - | CASSLMRLAGLPTDTQYF | TGTGCCAGCAGCTTAATGAGGCTAGCGGGACTACCCACAGATACGCAGTATTTT
TRBJ1-1 | TRBD1 | TRBV6-2/TRBV6-3 | 17 | - | CASSYRQGPRRNTEAFF | TGTGCCAGCAGTTACCGACAGGGGCCCCGTCGAAACACTGAAGCTTTCTTT
TRBJ1-2 | TRBD1 | TRBV27 | 13 | - | CASSFGQGYGYTF | TGTGCCAGCAGTTTCGGACAGGGGTATGGCTACACCTTC
TRBJ2-3 | TRBD2 | TRBV4-1 | 17 | - | CASSLTYRTSNTDTQYF | TGCGCCAGCAGCCTAACCTATCGGACTAGCAATACAGATACGCAGTATTTT
TRBJ1-2 | - | TRBV5-6 | 14 | - | CASSQDGTPYGYTF | TGTGCCAGCAGCCAGGACGGGACACCTTATGGCTACACCTTC
TRBJ2-7 | TRBD1 | TRBV4-1 | 16 | few | CASSLFLTGSAYEQYF | TGCGCCAGCAGCCTCTTTCTGACAGGGAGTGCCTACGAGCAGTACTTC
TRBJ1-4 | - | TRBV4-3 | 13 | - | CASSQVSSEKLFF | TGCGCCAGCAGCCAAGTGAGCTCGGAAAAACTGTTTTTT
TRBJ2-1 | TRBD2 | TRBV28 | 15 | - | CASSREGTSGSTQFF | TGTGCCAGCAGCCGCGAGGGGACTAGCGGGAGTACGCAGTTCTTC
TRBJ2-1 | - | TRBV7-9 | 14 | - | CASSFGRDNNEQFF | TGTGCCAGCAGCTTCGGTAGGGACAACAATGAGCAGTTCTTC
TRBJ2-3 | - | TRBV4-3 | 18 | - | CASSQDWAGTAGADTQYF | TGCGCCAGCAGCCAAGATTGGGCGGGGACCGCTGGGGCAGATACGCAGTATTTT
TRBJ1-6 | - | TRBV7-9 | 14 | few | CASKPAGGSAPLHF | TGTGCCAGCAAGCCGGCCGGCGGATCAGCACCCCTCCACTTT
TRBJ2-7 | - | TRBV6-5 | 15 | - | CASTILSGSTYEQYF | TGTGCCAGCACCATACTTAGCGGTTCTACCTACGAGCAGTACTTC
TRBJ1-4 | - | TRBV12-3/TRBV12-4 | 13 | - | CASSNRREEKLFF | TGTGCCAGCAGTAACAGGCGCGAAGAAAAACTGTTTTTT
TRBJ2-7 | TRBD1 | TRBV28 | 13 | - | CASSPDRGYEQYF | TGTGCCAGCAGTCCAGACAGGGGCTACGAGCAGTACTTC
TRBJ1-5 | - | TRBV4-1 | 16 | - | CASSQDGPASNQPQHF | TGCGCCAGCAGCCAAGATGGGCCAGCCAGCAATCAGCCCCAGCATTTT
TRBJ1-1 | - | TRBV11-1 | 15 | once | CASSPSPQGNTEAFF | TGTGCCAGCAGCCCCAGCCCCCAGGGGAACACTGAAGCTTTCTTT
TRBJ1-2 | - | TRBV19 | 12 | - | CATLTGINGYTF | TGTGCCACCCTTACAGGGATTAATGGCTACACCTTC
TRBJ1-3 | TRBD1 | TRBV9 | 15 | - | CASSPGTVSGNTIYF | TGTGCCAGCAGCCCCGGGACAGTCTCTGGAAACACCATATATTTT
TRBJ1-6 | - | TRBV5-4 | 14 | once | CASRTTGRGSPLHF | TGTGCCAGCAGGACTACAGGGAGAGGCTCACCCCTCCACTTT
TRBJ2-1 | TRBD2 | TRBV7-3 | 15 | - | CASSPRLAGSNEQFF | TGTGCCAGCAGCCCCCGTCTAGCGGGATCAAATGAGCAGTTCTTC
TRBJ1-6 | - | TRBV6-5 | 14 | - | CASSYYSGWVPLHF | TGTGCCAGCAGTTATTATTCGGGGTGGGTTCCCCTCCACTTT
TRBJ2-2 | TRBD1 | TRBV4-3 | 15 | - | CASSQSYRGTGELFF | TGCGCCAGCAGCCAGAGTTACAGGGGCACCGGGGAGCTGTTTTTT
TRBJ2-7 | - | TRBV27 | 12 | - | CASSDSSYEQYF | TGTGCCAGCAGCGACAGCTCCTACGAGCAGTACTTC